Listed below are T cell receptor beta chains from one sample, sequenced in a study of CXCR3-negative and CXCR3-positive naive CD8 T cells. Following a re-call of the 5' RACE reads, TCRdb has one entry per CDR3 protein and lacks DNA. The sample table sets out tens of thousands of distinct CDR3 sequences. Specimen: naive CXCR3+ CD8+ T cells from blood. The receptor set was obtained from a human donor in good health. Some clones in this sample may be carry-over from other donors' samples. Each CDR3 is given with its conserved first and last residue.

>TRBJ1-1|TRBV7-9
CASSEVNRAEAFF
>TRBJ2-1|TRBV2
CASSVGTSGYNEQFF
>TRBJ2-1|TRBV12-3/TRBV12-4
CASSPQDRDRINEQFF
>TRBJ2-2|TRBV28
CASSLRTGVTTGELFF
>TRBJ1-1|TRBV6-5
CASREGSSTEAFF
>TRBJ2-2|TRBV6-6
CASSHASASGGALRELFF
>TRBJ2-7|TRBV20-1
CSATSYETGEQYF
>TRBJ1-1|TRBV29-1
CSVEVEINTEAFF
>TRBJ1-2|TRBV19
CASSIPLDRGYGYTF
>TRBJ2-1|TRBV24-1
CATSTTDNEQFF
>TRBJ1-6|TRBV30
CAWSVNGGASPLHF
>TRBJ2-5|TRBV27
CASRPDPSDHQETQYF
>TRBJ1-3|TRBV12-5
CASGFKGGGGNTIYF
>TRBJ2-7|TRBV28
CASRTGTNFYEQYF
>TRBJ1-2|TRBV7-8
CASSYTGDHGYTF
>TRBJ2-7|TRBV29-1
CSVEELGSEQYF
>TRBJ2-5|TRBV18
CASSPLLAEIQETQYF